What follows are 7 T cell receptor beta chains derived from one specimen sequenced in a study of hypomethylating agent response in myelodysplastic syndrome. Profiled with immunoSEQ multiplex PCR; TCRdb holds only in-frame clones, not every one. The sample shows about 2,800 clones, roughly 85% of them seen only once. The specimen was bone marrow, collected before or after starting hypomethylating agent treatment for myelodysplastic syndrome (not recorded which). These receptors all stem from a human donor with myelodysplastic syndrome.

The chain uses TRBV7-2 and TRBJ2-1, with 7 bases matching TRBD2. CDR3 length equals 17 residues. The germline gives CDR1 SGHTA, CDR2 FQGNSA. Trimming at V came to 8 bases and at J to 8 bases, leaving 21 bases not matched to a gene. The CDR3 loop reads CASRDPGGGPRRDEQFF. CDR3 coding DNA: TGTGCCAGCCGGGACCCCGGGGGAGGGCCGAGGAGAGATGAGCAGTTCTTC.

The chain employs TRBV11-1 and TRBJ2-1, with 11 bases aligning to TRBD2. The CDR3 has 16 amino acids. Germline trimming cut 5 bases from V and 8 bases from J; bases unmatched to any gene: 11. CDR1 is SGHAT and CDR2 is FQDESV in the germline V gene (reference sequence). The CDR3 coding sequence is TGTGCCAGCAGCGAACTGACTAGCGGGGCTGGGGATGAGCAGTTCTTC. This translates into CASSELTSGAGDEQFF.

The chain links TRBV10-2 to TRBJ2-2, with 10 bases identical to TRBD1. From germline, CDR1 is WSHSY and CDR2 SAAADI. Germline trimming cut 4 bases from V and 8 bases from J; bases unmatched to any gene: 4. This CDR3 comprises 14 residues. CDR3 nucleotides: TGCGCCAGCAGTGTGGACAGGGGGTCAGGGGAGCTGTTTTTT. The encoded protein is CASSVDRGSGELFF.

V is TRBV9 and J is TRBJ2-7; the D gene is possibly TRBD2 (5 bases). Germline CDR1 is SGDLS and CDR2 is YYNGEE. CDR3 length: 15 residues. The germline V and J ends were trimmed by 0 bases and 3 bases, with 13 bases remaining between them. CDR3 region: CASSVAPGSDYEQYF. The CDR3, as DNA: TGTGCCAGCAGCGTAGCTCCGGGAAGTGACTACGAGCAGTACTTC.

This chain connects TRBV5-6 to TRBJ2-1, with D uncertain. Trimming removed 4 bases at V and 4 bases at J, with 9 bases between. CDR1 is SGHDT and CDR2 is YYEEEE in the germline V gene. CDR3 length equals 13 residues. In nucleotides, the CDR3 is TGTGCCAGCAGCCTTCTCACTTACAATGAGCAGTTCTTC. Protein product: CASSLLTYNEQFF.

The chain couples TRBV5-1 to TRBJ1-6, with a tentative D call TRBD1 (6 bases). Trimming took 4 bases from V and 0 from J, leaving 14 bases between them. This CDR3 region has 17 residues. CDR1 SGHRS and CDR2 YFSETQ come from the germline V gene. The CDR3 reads CASSAGGPSSYNSPLHF. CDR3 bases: TGCGCCAGCAGCGCCGGGGGGCCCAGCTCCTATAATTCACCCCTCCACTTT.

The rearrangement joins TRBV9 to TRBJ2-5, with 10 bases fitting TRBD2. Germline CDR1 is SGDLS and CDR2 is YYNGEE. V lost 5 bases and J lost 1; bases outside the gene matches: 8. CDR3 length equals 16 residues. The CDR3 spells CASSPLAGIIQETQYF. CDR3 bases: TGTGCCAGCAGTCCACTAGCGGGAATAATCCAAGAGACCCAGTACTTC.